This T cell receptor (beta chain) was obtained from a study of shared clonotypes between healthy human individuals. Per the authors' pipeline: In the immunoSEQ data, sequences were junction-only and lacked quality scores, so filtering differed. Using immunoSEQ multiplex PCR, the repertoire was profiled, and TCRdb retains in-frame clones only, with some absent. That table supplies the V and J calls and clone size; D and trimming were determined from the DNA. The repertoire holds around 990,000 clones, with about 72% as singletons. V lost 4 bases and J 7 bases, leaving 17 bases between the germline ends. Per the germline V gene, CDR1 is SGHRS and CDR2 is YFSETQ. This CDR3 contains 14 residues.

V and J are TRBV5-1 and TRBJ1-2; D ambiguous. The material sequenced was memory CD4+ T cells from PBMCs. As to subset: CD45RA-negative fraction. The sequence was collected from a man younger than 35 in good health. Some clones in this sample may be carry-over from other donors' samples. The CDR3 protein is CASSPNLRSRGYTF. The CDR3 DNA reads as TGCGCCAGCAGCCCTAATCTCAGGAGCCGTGGCTACACCTTC.